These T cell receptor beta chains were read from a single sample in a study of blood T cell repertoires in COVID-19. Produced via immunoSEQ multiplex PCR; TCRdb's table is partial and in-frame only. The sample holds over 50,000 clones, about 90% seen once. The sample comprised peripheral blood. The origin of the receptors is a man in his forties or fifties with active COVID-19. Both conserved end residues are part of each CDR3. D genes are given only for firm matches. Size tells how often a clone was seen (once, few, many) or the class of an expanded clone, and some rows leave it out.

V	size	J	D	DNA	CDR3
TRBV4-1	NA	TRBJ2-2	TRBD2	TGCGCCAGCAGCCAACGGGGACTAGCGGGAAACACCGGGGAGCTGTTTTTT	CASSQRGLAGNTGELFF
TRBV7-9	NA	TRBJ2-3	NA	TGTGCCAGCAGCTTGTCACTACGTTCTAGCACAGATACGCAGTATTTT	CASSLSLRSSTDTQYF
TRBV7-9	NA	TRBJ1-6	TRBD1	TGTGCCAGCAGCTTATCTGGACAGGGTCCGGTCGGCAATTCACCCCTCCACTTT	CASSLSGQGPVGNSPLHF
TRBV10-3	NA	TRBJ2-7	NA	TGTGCCATCGGGGCAGTTTTAAGCTCCTACGAGCAGTACTTC	CAIGAVLSSYEQYF
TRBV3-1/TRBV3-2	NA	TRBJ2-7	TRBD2	TGTGCCAGCAGCCAAGCCGGGAGGCTCTCCGAGCAGTACTTC	CASSQAGRLSEQYF
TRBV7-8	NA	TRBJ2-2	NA	TGTGCCACCCGGCGCGGGGCGTCGAACACCGGGGAGCTGTTTTTT	CATRRGASNTGELFF
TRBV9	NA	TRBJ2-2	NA	TGTGCCAGCAGCGTAGTTCCGGGTGCCGGGGAGCTGTTTTTT	CASSVVPGAGELFF
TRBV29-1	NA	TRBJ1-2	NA	TGCAGCGTTGGCGAAGGACTTGATGGCTACACCTTC	CSVGEGLDGYTF
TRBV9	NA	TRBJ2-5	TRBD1	TGTGCCAGCAGCGACGGGACAGCTTTCCAAGAGACCCAGTACTTC	CASSDGTAFQETQYF
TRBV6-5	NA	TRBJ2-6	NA	TGTGCCAGCAGTAGCTCCCCTGCTGGGGCCAACGTCCTGACTTTC	CASSSSPAGANVLTF
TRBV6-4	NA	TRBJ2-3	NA	TGTGCCAGCAGTGACTCGGCGGGGAGCACAGATACGCAGTATTTT	CASSDSAGSTDTQYF
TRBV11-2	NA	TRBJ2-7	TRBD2	TGTGCCAGCAGGCAAACTAGCGGGGGGTCGATGCAGTACTTC	CASRQTSGGSMQYF
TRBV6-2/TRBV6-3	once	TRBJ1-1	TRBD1	TGTGCCAGCAGTTACGGACAGGGGCTCGGGGTGAACACTGAAGCTTTCTTT	CASSYGQGLGVNTEAFF
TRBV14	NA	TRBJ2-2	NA	TGTGCCAGCAGCCAAGTGGCAGGATCCACCGGGGAGCTGTTTTTT	CASSQVAGSTGELFF
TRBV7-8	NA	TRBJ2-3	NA	TGTGCCAGCAGCTTAGTCCCGAGGGCCAGGCTCACCGCAGATACGCAGTATTTT	CASSLVPRARLTADTQYF
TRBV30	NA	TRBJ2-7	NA	TGTGCCTGGAGTGTTCAGGGAGGCACCTACGAGCAGTACTTC	CAWSVQGGTYEQYF
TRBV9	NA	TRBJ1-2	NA	TGTGCCAGCAGCATCCCGGGTGGGAACTATGGCTACACCTTC	CASSIPGGNYGYTF
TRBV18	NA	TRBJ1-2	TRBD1	TGTGCCAGCTCACCAAGAGAAAACAGGGGCTATGGCTACACCTTC	CASSPRENRGYGYTF
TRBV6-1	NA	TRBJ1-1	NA	TGTGCCAGCAGTGAAAGTTTTGGGGGGGCTACTGAAGCTTTCTTT	CASSESFGGATEAFF
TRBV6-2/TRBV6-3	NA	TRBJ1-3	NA	TGTGCCAGCAGTAAACAGGACAAACCCACCATATATTTT	CASSKQDKPTIYF
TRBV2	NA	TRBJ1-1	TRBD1	TGTGCCAGTAGTATGGGACAGTCCGTGAACACTGAAGCTTTCTTT	CASSMGQSVNTEAFF
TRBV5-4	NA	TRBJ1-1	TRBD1	TGTGCCAGCAGCCAGACAGGGGGCGCTGAAGCTTTCTTT	CASSQTGGAEAFF
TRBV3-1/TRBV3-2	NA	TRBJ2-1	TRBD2	TGTGCCAGCGGGAGGGCCTTTAACAATGAGCAGTTCTTC	CASGRAFNNEQFF
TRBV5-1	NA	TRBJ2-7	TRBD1	TGCGCCAGCAGCTTGGGGGACAGGGTCTCTTGGGAGCAGTACTTC	CASSLGDRVSWEQYF
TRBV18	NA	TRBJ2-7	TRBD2	TGTGCCAGCTCACTCGGGGGGTTCGAGCAGTACTTC	CASSLGGFEQYF
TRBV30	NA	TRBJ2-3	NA	TGTGCCAGGGGGGCGGGTCGCAGCACAGATACGCAGTATTTT	CARGAGRSTDTQYF
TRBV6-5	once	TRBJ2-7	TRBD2	TGTGCCAGCAGTTTCCCCGGGGGGAGAAGGTACTTAAAGCAGTACTTC	CASSFPGGRRYLKQYF
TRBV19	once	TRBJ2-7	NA	TGTGCCAGTAGTATAAGCAGGGGCTACGAGCAGTACTTC	CASSISRGYEQYF
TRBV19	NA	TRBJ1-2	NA	TGTGCCAGTAGTATAAATCAGGGGACGACTCCAGGTTATGGCTACACCTTC	CASSINQGTTPGYGYTF
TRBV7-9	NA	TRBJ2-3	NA	TGTGCCAGCAGCTTAGTCGCAGATACGCAGTATTTT	CASSLVADTQYF
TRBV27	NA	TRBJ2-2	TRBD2	TGTGCCACCCGCATTGTGGGAGGGAGTACCGGGGAGCTGTTTTTT	CATRIVGGSTGELFF